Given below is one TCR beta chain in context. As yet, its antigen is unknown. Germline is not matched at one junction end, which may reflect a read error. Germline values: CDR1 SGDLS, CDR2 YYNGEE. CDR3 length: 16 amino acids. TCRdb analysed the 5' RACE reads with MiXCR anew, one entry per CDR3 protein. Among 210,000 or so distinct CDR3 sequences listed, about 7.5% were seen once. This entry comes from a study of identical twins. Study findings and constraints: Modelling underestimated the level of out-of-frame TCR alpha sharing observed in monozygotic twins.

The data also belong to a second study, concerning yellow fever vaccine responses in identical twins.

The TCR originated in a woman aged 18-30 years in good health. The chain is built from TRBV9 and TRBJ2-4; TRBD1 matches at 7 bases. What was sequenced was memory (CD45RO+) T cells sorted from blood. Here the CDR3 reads CASSPQPGQVQNVQYF. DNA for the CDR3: TGTGCCAGCAGCCCCCAACCCGGACAGGTCCAAAACGTTCAGTACTTC.